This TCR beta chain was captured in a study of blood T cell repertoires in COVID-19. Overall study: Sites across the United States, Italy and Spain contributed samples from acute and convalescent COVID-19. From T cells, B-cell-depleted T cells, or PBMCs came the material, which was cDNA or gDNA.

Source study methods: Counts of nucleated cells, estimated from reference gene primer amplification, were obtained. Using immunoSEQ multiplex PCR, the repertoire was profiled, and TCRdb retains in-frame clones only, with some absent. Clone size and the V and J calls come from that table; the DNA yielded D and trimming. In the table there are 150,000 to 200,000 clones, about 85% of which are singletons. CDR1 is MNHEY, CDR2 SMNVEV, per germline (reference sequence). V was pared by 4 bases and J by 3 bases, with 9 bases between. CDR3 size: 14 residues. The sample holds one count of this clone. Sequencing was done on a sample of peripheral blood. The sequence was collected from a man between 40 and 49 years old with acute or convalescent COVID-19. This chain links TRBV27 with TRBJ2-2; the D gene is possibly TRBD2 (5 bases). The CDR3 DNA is TGTGCCAGCAGTTATCGGGGTTACACCGGGGAGCTGTTTTTT. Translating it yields CASSYRGYTGELFF.